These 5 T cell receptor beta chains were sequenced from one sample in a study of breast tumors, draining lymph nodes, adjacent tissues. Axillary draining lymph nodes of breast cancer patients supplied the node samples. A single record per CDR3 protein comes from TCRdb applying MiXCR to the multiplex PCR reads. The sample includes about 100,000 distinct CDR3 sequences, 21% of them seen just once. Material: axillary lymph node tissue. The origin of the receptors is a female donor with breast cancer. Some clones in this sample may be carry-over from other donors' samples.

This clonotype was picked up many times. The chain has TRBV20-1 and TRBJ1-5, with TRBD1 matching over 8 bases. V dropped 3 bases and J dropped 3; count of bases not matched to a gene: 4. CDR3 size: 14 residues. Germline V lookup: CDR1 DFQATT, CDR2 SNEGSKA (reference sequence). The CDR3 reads CSARLGQANQPQHF. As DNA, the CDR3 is TGCAGTGCTAGGTTGGGACAGGCCAATCAGCCCCAGCATTTT.

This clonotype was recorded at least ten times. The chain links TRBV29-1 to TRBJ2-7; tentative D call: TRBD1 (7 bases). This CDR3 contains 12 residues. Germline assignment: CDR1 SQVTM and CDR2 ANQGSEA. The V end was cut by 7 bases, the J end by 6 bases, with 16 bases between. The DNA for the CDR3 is TGCAGCGCGGGAGACAGGGCCGGCGAGCAGTACTTC. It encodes CSAGDRAGEQYF.

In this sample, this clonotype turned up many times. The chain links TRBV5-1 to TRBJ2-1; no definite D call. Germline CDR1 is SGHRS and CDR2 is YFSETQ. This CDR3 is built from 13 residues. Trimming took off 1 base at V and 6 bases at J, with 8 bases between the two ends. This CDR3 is CASSLFPSNEQFF. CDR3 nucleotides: TGCGCCAGCAGCTTGTTCCCTAGCAATGAGCAGTTCTTC.

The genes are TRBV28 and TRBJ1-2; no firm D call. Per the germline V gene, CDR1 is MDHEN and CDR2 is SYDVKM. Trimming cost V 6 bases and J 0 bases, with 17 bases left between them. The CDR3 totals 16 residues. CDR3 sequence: CASRTRRAMPNYGYTF. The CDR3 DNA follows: TGTGCCAGCAGGACCAGGAGGGCGATGCCTAACTATGGCTACACCTTC.

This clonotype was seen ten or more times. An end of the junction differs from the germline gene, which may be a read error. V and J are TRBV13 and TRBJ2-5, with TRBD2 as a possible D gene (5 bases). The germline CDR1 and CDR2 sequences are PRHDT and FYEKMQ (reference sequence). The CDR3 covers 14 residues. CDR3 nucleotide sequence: TGTGCCCGCAGCTACGGGATGTACCAAGAGACCCAGTACTTC. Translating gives CARSYGMYQETQYF.